This T cell receptor (beta chain) is from a study of blood T cells in healthy people across ages. Study-wide results and caveats: Significant beta diversity loss was already apparent by age 40, declining roughly linearly.

A J-beta primer mix and a sample-barcoded 5' primer were used in a second PCR of about 7 to 12 cycles. TCRdb re-called the 5' RACE reads with MiXCR, one entry per CDR3 protein. The repertoire holds 2 million or so distinct CDR3 sequences, with just under 50% as singletons. This clonotype has just a few counts. Its antigen remains unidentified. V shed 3 bases and J shed 10 bases, with 16 bases lying between them. This CDR3 comprises 14 residues. The V gene's germline CDR1 is KGHSH and CDR2 LQKENI. The rearrangement links TRBV18 to TRBJ1-5; tentatively, D is TRBD1 (5 bases). The TCR originated in a woman aged 40 to 50 in good health. Sample: blood. CDR3 sequence (DNA): TGTGCCAGCTCACCCCCGGGCAGGGACTCACCCCAGCATTTT. This codes for CASSPPGRDSPQHF.